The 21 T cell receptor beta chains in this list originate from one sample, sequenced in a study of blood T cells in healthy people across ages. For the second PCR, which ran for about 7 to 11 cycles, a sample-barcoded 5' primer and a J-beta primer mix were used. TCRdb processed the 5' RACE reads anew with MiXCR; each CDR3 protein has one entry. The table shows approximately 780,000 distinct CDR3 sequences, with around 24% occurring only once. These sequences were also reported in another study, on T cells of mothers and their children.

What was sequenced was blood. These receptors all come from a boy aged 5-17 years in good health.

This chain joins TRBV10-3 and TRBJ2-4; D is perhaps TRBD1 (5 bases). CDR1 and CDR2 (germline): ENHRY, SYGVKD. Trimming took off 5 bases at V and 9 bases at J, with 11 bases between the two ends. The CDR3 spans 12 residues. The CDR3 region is CAISWQGSIQYF. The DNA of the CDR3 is TGTGCCATCAGTTGGCAGGGTAGCATTCAGTACTTC.

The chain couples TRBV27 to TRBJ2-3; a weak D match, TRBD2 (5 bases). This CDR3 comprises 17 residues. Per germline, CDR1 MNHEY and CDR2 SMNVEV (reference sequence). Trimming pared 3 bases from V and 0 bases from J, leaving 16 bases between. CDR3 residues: CASSFSLPGSSTDTQYF. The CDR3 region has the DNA TGTGCCAGCAGTTTCTCCCTCCCGGGGAGTAGCACAGATACGCAGTATTTT.

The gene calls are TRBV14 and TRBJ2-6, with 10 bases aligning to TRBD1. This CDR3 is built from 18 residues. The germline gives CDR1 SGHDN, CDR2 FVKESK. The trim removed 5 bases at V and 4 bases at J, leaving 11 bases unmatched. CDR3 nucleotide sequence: TGTGCCAGCAGCTACTTACCGGGACAGGGGAAAGGGGCCAACGTCCTGACTTTC. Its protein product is CASSYLPGQGKGANVLTF.

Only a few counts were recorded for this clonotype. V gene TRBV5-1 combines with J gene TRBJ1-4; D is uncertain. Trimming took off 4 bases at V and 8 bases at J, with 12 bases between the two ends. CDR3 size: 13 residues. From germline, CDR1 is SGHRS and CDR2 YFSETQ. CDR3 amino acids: CASSTRGGEKLFF. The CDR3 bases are TGCGCCAGCAGCACCCGGGGAGGGGAAAAACTGTTTTTT. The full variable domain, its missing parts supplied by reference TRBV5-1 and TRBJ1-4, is KAGVTQTPRYLIKTRGQQVTLSCSPISGHRSVSWYQQTPGQGLQFLFEYFSETQRNKGNFPGRFSGRQFSNSRSEMNVSTLELGDSALYLCASSTRGGEKLFFGSGTQLSVL.

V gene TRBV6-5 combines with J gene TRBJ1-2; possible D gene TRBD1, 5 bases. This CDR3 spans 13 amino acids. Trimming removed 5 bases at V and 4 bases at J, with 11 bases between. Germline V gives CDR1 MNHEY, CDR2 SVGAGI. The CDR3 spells CASSENGGYGYTF. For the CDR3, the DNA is TGTGCCAGCAGTGAAAACGGGGGCTATGGCTACACCTTC.

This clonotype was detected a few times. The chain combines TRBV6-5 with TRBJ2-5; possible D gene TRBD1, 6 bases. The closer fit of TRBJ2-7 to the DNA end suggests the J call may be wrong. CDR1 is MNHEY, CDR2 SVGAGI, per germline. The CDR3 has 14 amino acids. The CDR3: CASSYSTGFYEQYF. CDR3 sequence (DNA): TGTGCCAGCAGTTACTCAACAGGGTTTTACGAGCAGTACTTC.

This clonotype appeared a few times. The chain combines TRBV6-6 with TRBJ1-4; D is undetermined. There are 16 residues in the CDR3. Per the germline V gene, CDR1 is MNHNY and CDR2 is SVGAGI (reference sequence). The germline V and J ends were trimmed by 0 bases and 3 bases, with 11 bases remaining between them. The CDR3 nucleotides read TGTGCCAGCAGTTACTCGAAGGAACACCCTAATGAAAAACTGTTTTTT. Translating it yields CASSYSKEHPNEKLFF.

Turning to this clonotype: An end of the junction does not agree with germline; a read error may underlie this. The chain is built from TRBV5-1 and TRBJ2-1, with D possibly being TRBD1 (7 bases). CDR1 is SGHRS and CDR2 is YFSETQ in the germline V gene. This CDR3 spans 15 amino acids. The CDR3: CASSPQGGPYNEQFF. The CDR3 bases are TGCGCCAGCAGCCCCCAGGGGGGTCCCTACAATGAACAGTTCTTC.

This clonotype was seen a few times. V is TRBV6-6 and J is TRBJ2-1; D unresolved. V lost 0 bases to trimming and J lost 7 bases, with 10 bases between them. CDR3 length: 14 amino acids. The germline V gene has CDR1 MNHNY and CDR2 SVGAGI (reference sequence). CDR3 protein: CASSYSIERNEQFF. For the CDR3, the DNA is TGTGCCAGCAGTTACTCGATCGAACGGAATGAGCAGTTCTTC.

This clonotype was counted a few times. The chain's CDR3 is CASSEAFGPSYNEQFF. In nucleotides, the CDR3 is TGTGCCAGCAGTGAAGCTTTCGGGCCATCGTACAATGAGCAGTTCTTC. The rearrangement links TRBV2 to TRBJ2-1; unclear D gene. The V end lost 0 bases, the J end lost 4 bases, and 13 bases lay between the germline ends. This CDR3 contains 16 residues. From germline, CDR1 is SNHLY and CDR2 FYNNEI.

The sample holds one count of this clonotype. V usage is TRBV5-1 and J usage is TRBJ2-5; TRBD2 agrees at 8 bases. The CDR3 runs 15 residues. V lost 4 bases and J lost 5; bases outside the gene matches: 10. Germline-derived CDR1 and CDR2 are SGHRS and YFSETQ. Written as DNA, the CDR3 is TGCGCCAGCAGCCCGGGGACTAGATCGGGGGAGACCCAGTACTTC. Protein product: CASSPGTRSGETQYF.

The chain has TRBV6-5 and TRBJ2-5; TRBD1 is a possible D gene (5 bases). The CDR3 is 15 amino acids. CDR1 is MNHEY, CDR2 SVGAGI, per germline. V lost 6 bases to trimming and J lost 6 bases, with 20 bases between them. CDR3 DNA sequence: TGTGCCAGCAGCAAAGGTTCGGCAGGGATAAAGACCCAGTACTTC. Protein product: CASSKGSAGIKTQYF.

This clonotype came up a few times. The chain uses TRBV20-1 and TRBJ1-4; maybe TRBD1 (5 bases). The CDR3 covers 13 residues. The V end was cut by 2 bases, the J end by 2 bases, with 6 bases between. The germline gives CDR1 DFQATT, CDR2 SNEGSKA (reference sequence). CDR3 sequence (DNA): TGCAGTGCTAGACAGGGTACTAATGAAAAACTGTTTTTT. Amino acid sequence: CSARQGTNEKLFF.

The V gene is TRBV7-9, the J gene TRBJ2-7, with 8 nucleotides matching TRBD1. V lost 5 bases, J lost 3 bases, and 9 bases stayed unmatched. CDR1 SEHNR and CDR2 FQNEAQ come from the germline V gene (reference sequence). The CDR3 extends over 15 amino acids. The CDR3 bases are TGTGCCAGCAGCCCCTCAGGGGGCGGTATCTACGAGCAGTACTTC. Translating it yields CASSPSGGGIYEQYF.

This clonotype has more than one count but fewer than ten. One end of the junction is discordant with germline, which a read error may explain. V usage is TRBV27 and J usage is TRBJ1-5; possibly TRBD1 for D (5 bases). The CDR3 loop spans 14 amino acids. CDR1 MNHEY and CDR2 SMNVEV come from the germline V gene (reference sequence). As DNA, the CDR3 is TGTGCCAGCAGTTTAGGGGGTTACCTGGGGCCCCAACATTTT. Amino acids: CASSLGGYLGPQHF.

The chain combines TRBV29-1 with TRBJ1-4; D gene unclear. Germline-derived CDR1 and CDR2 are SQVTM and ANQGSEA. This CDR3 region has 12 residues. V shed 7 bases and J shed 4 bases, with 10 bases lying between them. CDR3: CSADGFNEKLFF. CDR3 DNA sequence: TGCAGCGCGGACGGGTTTAATGAAAAACTGTTTTTT.

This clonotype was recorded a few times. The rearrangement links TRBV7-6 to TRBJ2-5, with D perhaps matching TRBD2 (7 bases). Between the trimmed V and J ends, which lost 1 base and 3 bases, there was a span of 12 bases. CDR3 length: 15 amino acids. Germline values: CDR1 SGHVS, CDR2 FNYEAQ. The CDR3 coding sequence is TGTGCCAGCAGCTTAGACGGGGGGCCCGAAGAGACCCAGTACTTC. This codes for CASSLDGGPEETQYF.

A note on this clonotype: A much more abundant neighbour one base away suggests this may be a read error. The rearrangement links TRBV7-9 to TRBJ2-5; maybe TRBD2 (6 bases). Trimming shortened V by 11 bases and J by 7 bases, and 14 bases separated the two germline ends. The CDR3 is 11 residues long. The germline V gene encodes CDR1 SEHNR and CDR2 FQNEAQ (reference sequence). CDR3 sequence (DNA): TGTGCCGTTCCTGACGGGGGGACCCAGTACTTC. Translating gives CAVPDGGTQYF.

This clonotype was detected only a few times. DNA of the CDR3: TGCGCCAGCAGCGGAAGCGGGGGCCCCGCTTATGGGGCCAACGTCCTGACTTTC. Protein sequence: CASSGSGGPAYGANVLTF. The rearrangement links TRBV4-1 to TRBJ2-6, with 8 bases matching TRBD2. Germline values: CDR1 MGHRA, CDR2 YSYEKL. The CDR3 sequence is 18 residues long. V was clipped by 5 bases and J by 3 bases; unmatched bases: 12.

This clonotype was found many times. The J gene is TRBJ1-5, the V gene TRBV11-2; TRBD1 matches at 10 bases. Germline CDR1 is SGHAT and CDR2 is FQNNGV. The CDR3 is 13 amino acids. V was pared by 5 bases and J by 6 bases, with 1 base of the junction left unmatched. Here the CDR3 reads CASSRDRGQPQHF. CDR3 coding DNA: TGTGCCAGCAGCCGGGACAGGGGTCAGCCCCAGCATTTT.

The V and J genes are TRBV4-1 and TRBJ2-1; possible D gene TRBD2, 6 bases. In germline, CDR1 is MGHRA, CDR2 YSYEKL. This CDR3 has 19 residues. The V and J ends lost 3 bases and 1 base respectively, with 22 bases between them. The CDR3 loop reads CASSQREWEDLVSYNEQFF. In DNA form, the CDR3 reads TGCGCCAGCAGCCAGAGGGAATGGGAGGATTTGGTGTCCTACAATGAGCAGTTCTTC.